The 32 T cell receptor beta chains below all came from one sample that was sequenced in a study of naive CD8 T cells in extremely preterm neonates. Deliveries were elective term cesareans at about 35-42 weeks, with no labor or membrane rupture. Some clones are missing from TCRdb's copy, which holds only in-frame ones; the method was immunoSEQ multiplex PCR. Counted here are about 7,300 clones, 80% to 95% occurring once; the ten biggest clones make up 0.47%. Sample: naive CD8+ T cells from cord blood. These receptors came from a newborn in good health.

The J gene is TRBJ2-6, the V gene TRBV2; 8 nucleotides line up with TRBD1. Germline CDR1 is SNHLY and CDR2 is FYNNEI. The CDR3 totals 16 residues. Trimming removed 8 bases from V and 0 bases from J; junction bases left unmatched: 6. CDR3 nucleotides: TGTGCCAGCTCCAGGGGGCGGCCCTCTGGGGCCAACGTCCTGACTTTC. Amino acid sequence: CASSRGRPSGANVLTF.

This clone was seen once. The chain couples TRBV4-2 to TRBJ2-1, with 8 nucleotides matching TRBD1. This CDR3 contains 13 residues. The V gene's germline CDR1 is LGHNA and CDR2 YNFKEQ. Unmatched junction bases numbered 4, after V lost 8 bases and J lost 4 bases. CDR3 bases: TGTGCCAGCCGGACAGGGAGGTACAATGAGCAGTTCTTC. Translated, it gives CASRTGRYNEQFF.

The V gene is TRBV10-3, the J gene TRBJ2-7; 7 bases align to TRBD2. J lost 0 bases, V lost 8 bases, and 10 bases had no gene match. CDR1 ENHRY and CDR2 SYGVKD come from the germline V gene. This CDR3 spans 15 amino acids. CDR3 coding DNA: TGTGCCATCGGGTCTATAGCGGGCCCCTCCTACGAGCAGTACTTC. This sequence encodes CAIGSIAGPSYEQYF.

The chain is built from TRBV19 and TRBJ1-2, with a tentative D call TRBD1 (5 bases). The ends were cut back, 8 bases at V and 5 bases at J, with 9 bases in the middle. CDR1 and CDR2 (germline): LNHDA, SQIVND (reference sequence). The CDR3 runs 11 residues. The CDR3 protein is CASDSSYGYTF. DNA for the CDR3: TGTGCCAGTGACAGCTCTTATGGCTACACCTTC.

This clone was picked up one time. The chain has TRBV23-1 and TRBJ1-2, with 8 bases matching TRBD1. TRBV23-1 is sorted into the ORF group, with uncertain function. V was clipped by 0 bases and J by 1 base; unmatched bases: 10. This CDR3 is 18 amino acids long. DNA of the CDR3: TGCGCCAGCAGTCAATCAGGCGGACAGGGAGGAATTAACTATGGCTACACCTTC. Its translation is CASSQSGGQGGINYGYTF.

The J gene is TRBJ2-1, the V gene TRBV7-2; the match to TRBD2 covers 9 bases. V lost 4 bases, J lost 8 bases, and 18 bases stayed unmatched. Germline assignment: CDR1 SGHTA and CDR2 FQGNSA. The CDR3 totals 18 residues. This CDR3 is CASSSGGRGGRAGDEQFF. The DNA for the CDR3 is TGTGCCAGCAGCTCCGGAGGGAGGGGCGGGAGGGCCGGGGATGAGCAGTTCTTC.

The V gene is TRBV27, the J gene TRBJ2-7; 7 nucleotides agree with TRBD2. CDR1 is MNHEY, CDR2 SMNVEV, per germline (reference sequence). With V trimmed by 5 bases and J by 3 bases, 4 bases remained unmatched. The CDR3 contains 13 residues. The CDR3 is CASSRDYRYEQYF. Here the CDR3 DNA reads TGTGCCAGCAGTCGGGACTACCGCTACGAGCAGTACTTC.

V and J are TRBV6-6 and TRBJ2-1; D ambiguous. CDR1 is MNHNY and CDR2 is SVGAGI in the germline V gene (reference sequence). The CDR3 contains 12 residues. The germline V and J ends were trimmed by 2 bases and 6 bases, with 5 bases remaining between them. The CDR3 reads CASSYSLNEQFF. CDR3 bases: TGTGCCAGCAGTTACAGCCTCAATGAGCAGTTCTTC.

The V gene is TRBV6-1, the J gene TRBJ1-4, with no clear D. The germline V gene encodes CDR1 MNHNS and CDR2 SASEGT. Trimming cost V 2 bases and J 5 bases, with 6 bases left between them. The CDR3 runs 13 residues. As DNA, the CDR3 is TGTGCCAGCAGTGAATGGCAGAATGAAAAACTGTTTTTT. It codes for CASSEWQNEKLFF.

As DNA, the CDR3 is TGCGCCAGCACCCCGGGAAGGTCCTACAATGAGCAGTTCTTC. Amino acids: CASTPGRSYNEQFF. The chain is built from TRBV5-1 and TRBJ2-1; D possibly corresponds to TRBD2 (5 bases). Germline CDR1 reads SGHRS; CDR2 reads YFSETQ. The CDR3 covers 14 residues. Trimming stripped 6 bases from V and 1 base from J, with 11 bases between.

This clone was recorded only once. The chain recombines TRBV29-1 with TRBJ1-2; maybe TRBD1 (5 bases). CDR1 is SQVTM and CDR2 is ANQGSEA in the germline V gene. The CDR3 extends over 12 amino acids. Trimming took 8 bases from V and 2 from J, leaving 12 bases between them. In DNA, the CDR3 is TGCAGCCTGGGGGGGGACAACTATGGCTACACCTTC. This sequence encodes CSLGGDNYGYTF.

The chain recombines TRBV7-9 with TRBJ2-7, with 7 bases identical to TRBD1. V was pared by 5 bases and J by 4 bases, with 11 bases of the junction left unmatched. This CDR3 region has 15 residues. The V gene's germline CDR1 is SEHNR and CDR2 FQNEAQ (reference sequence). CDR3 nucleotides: TGTGCCAGCAGCACCACAACAGGGGCTTATTACGAGCAGTACTTC. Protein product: CASSTTTGAYYEQYF. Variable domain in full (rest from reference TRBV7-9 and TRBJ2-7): DTGVSQNPRHKITKRGQNVTFRCDPISEHNRLYWYRQTLGQGPEFLTYFQNEAQLEKSRLLSDRFSAERPKGSFSTLEIQRTEQGDSAMYLCASSTTTGAYYEQYFGPGTRLTVT.

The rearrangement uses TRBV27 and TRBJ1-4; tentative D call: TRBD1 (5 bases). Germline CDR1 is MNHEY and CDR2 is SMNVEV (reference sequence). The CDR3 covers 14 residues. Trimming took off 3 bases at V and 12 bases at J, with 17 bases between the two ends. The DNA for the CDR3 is TGTGCCAGCAGTTTCGGGGGTAATGAAATGGAACTGTTTTTT. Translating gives CASSFGGNEMELFF.

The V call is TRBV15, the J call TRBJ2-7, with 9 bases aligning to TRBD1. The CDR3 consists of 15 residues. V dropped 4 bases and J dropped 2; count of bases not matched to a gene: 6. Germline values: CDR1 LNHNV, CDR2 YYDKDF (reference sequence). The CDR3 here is CATSTLTGGAYEQYF. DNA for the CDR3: TGTGCCACCAGCACCCTGACAGGGGGTGCCTACGAGCAGTACTTC.

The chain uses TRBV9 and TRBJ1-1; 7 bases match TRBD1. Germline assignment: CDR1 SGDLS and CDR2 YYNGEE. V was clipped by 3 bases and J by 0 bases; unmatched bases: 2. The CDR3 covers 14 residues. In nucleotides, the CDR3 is TGTGCCAGCAGCGGGGGACAGCTGAACACTGAAGCTTTCTTT. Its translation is CASSGGQLNTEAFF.

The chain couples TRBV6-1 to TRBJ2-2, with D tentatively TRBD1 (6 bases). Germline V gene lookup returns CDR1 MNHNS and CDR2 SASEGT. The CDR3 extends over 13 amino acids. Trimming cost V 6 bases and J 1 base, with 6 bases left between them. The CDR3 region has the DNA TGTGCCAGCAGGACAGGGAACACCGGGGAGCTGTTTTTT. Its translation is CASRTGNTGELFF.

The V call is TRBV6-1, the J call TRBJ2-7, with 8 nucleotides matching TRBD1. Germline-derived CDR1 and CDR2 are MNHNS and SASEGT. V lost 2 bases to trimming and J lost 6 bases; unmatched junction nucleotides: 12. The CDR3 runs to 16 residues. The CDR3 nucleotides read TGTGCCAGCAGTGAAAGGAGGGGACAGGATCAGTGCGAGCAGTACTTC. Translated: CASSERRGQDQCEQYF.

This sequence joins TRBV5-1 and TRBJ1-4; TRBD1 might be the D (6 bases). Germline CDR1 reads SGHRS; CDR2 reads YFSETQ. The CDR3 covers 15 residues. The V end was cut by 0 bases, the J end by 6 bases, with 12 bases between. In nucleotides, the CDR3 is TGCGCCAGCAGCTTGGGTGGGGGCGCCGATGAAAAACTGTTTTTT. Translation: CASSLGGGADEKLFF.

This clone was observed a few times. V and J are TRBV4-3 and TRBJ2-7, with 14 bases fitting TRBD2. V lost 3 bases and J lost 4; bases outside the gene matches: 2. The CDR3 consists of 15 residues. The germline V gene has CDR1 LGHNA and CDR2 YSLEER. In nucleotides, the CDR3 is TGCGCCAGCAGCCAGGGACTAGCGGGAGTTTACGAGCAGTACTTC. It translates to CASSQGLAGVYEQYF.

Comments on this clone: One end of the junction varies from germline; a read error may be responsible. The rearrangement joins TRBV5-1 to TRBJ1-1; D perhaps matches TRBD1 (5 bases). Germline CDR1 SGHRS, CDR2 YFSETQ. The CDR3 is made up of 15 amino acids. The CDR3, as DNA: TGCGCCAACAGCTTGGAGGGCAGGAGGGGCACTGAAGCTTTCTTT. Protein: CANSLEGRRGTEAFF.

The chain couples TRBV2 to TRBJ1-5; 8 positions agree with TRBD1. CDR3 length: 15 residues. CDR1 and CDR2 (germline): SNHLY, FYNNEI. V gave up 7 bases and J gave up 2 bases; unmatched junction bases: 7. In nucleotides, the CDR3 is TGTGCCAGCATCGCGGACAGGGTAGGCAATCAGCCCCAGCATTTT. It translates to CASIADRVGNQPQHF.

CDR3 bases: TGTGCCAGCAGCCAGGACAACAGGAACACTGAAGCTTTCTTT. Its translation: CASSQDNRNTEAFF. This chain connects TRBV5-5 to TRBJ1-1; weak D call: TRBD1 (5 bases). The germline V and J ends were trimmed by 4 bases and 1 base, with 11 bases remaining between them. CDR3 length: 14 residues. Germline values: CDR1 SGHKS, CDR2 YYEKEE (reference sequence).

The CDR3 loop is CASSTGTVATGELFF. DNA of the CDR3: TGTGCCAGCAGCACTGGGACAGTGGCCACCGGGGAGCTGTTTTTT. This chain links TRBV7-2 with TRBJ2-2; the match to TRBD1 covers 7 bases. The V and J ends lost 5 bases and 4 bases, in that order; junction bases with no gene match: 7. CDR3 size: 15 residues. Germline V lookup: CDR1 SGHTA, CDR2 FQGNSA.

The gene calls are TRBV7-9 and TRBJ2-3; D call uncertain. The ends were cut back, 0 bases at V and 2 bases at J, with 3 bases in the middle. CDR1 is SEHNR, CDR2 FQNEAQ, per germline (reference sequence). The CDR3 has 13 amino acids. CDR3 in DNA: TGTGCCAGCAGCTTAGCCCTCACAGATACGCAGTATTTT. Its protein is CASSLALTDTQYF. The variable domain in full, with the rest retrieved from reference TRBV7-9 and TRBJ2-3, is DTGVSQNPRHKITKRGQNVTFRCDPISEHNRLYWYRQTLGQGPEFLTYFQNEAQLEKSRLLSDRFSAERPKGSFSTLEIQRTEQGDSAMYLCASSLALTDTQYFGPGTRLTVL.

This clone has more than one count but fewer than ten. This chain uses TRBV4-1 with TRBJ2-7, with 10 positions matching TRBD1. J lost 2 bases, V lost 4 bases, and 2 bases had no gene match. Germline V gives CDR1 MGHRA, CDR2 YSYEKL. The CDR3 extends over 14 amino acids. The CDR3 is CASSLGQGPYEQYF. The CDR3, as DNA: TGCGCCAGCAGCCTGGGACAGGGGCCCTACGAGCAGTACTTC.

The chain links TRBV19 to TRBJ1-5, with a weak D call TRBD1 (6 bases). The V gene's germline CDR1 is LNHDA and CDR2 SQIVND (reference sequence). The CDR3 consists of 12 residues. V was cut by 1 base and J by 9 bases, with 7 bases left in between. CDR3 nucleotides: TGTGCCAGTAGTATAGGGGGGCTGCCCCAGCATTTT. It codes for CASSIGGLPQHF.

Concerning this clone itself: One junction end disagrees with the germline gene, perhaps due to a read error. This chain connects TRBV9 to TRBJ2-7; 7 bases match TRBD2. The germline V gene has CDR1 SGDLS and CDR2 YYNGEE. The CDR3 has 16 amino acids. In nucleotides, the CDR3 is TGTGCCAGCAGCCCCTCAGCGGGAACCATCTCCCACGAGCAGTACTTC. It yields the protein CASSPSAGTISHEQYF.

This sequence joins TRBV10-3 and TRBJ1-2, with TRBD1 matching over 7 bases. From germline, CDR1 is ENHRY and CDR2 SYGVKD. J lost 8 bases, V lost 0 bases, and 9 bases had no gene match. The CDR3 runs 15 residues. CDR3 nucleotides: TGTGCCATCAGTGAGTCTACAGGGGCCCCCCCAGGCTACACCTTC. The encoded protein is CAISESTGAPPGYTF.

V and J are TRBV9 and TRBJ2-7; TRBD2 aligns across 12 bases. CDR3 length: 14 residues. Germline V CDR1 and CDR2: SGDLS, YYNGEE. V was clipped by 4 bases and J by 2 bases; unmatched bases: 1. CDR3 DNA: TGTGCCAGCAGCCCTAGCGGGAGGGCCTACGAGCAGTACTTC. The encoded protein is CASSPSGRAYEQYF.

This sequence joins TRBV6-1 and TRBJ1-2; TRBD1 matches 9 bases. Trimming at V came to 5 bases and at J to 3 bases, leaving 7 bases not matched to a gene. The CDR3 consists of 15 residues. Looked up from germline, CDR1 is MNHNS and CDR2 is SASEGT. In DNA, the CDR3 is TGTGCCAGCAGTAACCCCGGGGACAGGGACTATGGCTACACCTTC. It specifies CASSNPGDRDYGYTF.

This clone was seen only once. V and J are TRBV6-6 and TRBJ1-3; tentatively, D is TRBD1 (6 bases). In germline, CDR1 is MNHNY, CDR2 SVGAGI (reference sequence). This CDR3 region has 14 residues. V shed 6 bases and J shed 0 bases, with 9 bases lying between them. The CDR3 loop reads CASRETGSGNTIYF. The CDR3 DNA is TGTGCCAGCAGAGAGACAGGCTCTGGAAACACCATATATTTT.

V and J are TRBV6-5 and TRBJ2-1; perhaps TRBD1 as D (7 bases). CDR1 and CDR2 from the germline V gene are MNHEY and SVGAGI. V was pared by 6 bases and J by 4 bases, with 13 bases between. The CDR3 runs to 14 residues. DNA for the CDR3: TGTGCCAGCAGAGCAGGGGGGATATACAATGAGCAGTTCTTC. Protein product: CASRAGGIYNEQFF.